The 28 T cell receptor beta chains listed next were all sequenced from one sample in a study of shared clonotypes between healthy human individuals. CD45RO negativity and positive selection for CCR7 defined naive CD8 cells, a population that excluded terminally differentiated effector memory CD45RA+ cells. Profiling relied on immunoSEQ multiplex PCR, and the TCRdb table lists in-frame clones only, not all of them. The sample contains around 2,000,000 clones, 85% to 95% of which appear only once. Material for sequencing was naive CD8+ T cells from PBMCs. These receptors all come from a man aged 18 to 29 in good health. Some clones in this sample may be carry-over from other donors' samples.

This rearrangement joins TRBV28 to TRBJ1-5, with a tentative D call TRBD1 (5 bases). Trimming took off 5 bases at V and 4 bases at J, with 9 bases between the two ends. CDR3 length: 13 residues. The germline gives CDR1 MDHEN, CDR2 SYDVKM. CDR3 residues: CASSLHRNQPQHF. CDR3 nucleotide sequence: TGTGCCAGCAGTCTACACAGGAATCAGCCCCAGCATTTT.

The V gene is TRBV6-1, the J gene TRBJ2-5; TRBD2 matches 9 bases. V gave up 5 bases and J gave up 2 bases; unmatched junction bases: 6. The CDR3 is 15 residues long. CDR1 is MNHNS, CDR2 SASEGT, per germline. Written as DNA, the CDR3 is TGTGCCAGCAGTAGTAGCGGGAGCCGACAAGAGACCCAGTACTTC. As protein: CASSSSGSRQETQYF.

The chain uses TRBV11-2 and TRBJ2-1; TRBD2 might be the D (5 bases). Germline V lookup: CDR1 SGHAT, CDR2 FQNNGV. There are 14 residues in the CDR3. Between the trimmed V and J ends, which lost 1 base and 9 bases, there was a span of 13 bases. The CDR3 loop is CASSLGPDLGEQFF. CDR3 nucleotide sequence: TGTGCCAGCAGCTTAGGTCCGGACTTGGGTGAGCAGTTCTTC.

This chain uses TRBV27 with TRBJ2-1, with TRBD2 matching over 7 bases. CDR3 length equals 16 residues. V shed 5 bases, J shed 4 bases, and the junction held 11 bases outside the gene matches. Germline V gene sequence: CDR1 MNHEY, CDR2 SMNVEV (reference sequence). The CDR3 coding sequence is TGTGCCAGCAGTCCCAGGTTGGCGGGAGTTTACAATGAGCAGTTCTTC. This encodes CASSPRLAGVYNEQFF.

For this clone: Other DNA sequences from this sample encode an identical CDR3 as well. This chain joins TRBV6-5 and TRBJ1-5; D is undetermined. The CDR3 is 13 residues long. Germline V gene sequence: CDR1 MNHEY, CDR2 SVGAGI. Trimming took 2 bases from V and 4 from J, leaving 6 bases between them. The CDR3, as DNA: TGTGCCAGCAGTTACGAGTTAAATCAGCCCCAGCATTTT. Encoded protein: CASSYELNQPQHF.

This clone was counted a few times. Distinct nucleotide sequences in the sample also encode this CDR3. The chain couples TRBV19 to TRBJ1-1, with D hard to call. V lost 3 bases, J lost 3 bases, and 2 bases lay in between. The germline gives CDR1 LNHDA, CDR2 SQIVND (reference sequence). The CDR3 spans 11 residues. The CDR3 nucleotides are TGTGCCAGTAGTATGTACACTGAAGCTTTCTTT. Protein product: CASSMYTEAFF.

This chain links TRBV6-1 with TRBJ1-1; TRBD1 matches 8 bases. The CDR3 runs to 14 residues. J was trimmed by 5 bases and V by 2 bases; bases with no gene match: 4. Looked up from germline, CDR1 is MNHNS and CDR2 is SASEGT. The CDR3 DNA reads TGTGCCAGCAGTGAAACAGGGGGTCGGACTGAAGCTTTCTTT. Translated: CASSETGGRTEAFF.

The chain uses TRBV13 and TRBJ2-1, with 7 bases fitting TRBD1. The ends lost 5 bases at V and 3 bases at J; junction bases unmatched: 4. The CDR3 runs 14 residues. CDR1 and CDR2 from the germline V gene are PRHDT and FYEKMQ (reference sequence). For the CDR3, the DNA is TGTGCCAGCAGCCCCCGACAGGGCTACAATGAGCAGTTCTTC. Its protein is CASSPRQGYNEQFF.

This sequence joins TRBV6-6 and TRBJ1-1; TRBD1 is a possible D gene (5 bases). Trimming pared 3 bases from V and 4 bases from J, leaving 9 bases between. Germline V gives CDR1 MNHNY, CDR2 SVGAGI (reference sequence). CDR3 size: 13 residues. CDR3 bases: TGTGCCAGCAGTTATACTGGGGGCACTGAAGCTTTCTTT. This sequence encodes CASSYTGGTEAFF.

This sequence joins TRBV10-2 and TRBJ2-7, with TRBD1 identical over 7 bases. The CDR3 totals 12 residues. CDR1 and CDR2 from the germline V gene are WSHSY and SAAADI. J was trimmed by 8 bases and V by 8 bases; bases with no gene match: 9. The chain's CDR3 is CASLSEGAKQYF. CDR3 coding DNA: TGCGCCAGCCTCTCCGAGGGGGCGAAGCAGTACTTC.

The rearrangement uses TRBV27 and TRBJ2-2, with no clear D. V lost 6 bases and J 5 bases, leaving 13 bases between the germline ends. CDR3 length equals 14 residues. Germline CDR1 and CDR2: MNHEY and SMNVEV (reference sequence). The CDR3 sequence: CASSPRIGTGELFF. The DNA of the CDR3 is TGTGCCAGCAGCCCTAGGATCGGAACCGGGGAGCTGTTTTTT.

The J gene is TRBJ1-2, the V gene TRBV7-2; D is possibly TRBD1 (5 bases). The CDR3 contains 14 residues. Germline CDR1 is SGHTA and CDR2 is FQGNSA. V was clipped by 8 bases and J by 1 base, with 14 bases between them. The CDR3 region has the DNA TGTGCCAGCGATCTCGGGGCGGGTAACTATGGCTACACCTTC. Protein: CASDLGAGNYGYTF.

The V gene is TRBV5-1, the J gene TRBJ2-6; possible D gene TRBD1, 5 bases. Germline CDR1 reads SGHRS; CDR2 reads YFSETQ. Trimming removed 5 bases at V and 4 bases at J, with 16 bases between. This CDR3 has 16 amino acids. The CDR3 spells CASREDTTVGANVLTF. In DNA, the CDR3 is TGCGCCAGCAGAGAGGACACGACTGTCGGGGCCAACGTCCTGACTTTC.

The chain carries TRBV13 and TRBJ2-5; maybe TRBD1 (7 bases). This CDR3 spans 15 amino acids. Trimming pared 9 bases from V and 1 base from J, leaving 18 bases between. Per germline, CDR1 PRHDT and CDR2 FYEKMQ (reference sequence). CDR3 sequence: CASATQGGLQETQYF. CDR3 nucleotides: TGTGCCAGTGCAACTCAGGGGGGCCTCCAAGAGACCCAGTACTTC.

The DNA of the CDR3 is TGTGCCAGCAGTCCATCGGACCGCTGGGCCGATTATGAGCAGTTCTTC. Amino acids: CASSPSDRWADYEQFF. This chain connects TRBV27 to TRBJ2-1; D is uncertain. The CDR3 length is 16 residues. With 5 bases removed from V and 8 bases from J, the gap between germline ends came to 22 bases. Germline V CDR1 and CDR2: MNHEY, SMNVEV (reference sequence).

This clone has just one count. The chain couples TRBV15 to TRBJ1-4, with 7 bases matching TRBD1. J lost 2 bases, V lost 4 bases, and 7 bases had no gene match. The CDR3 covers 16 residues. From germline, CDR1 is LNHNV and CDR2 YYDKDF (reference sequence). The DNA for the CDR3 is TGTGCCACCAGCACCGACAGGGAGCGGACTAATGAAAAACTGTTTTTT. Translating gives CATSTDRERTNEKLFF.

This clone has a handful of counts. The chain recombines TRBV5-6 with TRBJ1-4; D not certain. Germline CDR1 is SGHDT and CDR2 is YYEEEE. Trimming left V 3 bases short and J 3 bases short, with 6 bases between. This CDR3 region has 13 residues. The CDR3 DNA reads TGTGCCAGCAGCTCTGGGCCTAATGAAAAACTGTTTTTT. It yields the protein CASSSGPNEKLFF.

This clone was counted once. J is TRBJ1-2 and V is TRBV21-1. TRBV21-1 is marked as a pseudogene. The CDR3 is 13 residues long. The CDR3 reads CASSAGRRGGYTF. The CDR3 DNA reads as TGTGCCAGCAGCGCTGGCCGGAGAGGCGGCTACACCTTC.

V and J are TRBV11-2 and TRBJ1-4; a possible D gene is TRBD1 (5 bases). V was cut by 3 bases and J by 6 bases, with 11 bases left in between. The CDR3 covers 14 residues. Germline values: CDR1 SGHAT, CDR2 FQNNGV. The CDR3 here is CASSFGGEDEKLFF. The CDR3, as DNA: TGTGCCAGCAGCTTCGGGGGTGAGGATGAAAAACTGTTTTTT. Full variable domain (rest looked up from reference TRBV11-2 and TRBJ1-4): EAGVAQSPRYKIIEKRQSVAFWCNPISGHATLYWYQQILGQGPKLLIQFQNNGVVDDSQLPKDRFSAERLKGVDSTLKIQPAKLEDSAVYLCASSFGGEDEKLFFGSGTQLSVL.

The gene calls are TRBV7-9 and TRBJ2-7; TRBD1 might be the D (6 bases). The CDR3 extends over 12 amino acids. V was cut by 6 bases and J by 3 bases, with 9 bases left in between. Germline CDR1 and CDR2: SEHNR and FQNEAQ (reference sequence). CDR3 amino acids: CASSRDIYEQYF. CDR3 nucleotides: TGTGCCAGCAGTCGGGACATCTACGAGCAGTACTTC.

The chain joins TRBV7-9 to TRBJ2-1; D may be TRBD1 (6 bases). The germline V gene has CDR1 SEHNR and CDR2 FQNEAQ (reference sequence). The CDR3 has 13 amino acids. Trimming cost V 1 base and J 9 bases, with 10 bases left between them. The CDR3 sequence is CASSLDGGIEQFF. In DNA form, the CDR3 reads TGTGCCAGCAGCTTAGATGGGGGCATTGAGCAGTTCTTC.

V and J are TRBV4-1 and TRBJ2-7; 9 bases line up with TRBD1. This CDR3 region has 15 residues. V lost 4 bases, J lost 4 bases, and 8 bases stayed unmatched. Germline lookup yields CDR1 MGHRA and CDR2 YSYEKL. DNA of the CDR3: TGCGCCAGCAGCCCTCTGGACAGGGGAGGATACGAGCAGTACTTC. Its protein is CASSPLDRGGYEQYF.

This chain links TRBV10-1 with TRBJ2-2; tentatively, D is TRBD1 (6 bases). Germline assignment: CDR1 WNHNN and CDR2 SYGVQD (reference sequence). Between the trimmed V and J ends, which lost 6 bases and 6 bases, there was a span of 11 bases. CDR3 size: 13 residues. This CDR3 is CASRQGQSGELFF. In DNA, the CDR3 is TGCGCCAGCAGACAAGGACAGTCCGGGGAGCTGTTTTTT.

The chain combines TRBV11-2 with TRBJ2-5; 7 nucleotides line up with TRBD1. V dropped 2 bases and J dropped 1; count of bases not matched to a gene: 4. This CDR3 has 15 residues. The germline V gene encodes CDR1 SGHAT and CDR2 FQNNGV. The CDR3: CASSLPGTAQETQYF. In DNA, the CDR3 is TGTGCCAGCAGCTTACCGGGGACAGCCCAAGAGACCCAGTACTTC.

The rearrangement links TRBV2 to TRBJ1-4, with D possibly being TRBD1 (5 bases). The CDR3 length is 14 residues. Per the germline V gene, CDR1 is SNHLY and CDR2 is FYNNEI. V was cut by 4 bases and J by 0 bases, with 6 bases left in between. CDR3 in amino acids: CASSVGATNEKLFF. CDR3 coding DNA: TGTGCCAGCAGTGTGGGGGCAACTAATGAAAAACTGTTTTTT.

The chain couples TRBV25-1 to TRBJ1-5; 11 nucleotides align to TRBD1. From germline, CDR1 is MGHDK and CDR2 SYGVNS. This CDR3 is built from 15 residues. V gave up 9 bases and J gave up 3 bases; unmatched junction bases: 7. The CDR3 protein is CASAGTGGYNQPQHF. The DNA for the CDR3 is TGTGCCAGTGCCGGGACAGGGGGATACAATCAGCCCCAGCATTTT.

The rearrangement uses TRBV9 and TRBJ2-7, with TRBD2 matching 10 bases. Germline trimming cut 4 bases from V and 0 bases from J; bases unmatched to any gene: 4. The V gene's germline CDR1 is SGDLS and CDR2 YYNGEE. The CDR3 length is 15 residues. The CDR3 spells CASSLGTSDSYEQYF. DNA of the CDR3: TGTGCCAGCAGCCTCGGGACTAGCGACTCCTACGAGCAGTACTTC.

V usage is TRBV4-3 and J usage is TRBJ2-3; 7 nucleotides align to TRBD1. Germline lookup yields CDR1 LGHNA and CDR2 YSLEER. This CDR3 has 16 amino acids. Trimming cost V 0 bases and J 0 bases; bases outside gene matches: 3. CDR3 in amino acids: CASSQDGGQSTDTQYF. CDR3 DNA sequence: TGCGCCAGCAGCCAAGATGGGGGACAGAGCACAGATACGCAGTATTTT.